Reported below is one T cell receptor (beta chain). Its cognate antigen is unknown. The sample is drawn from a study of shared clonotypes between healthy human individuals. Findings and limits, study-wide: Among donors, the sharing of clonotypes was expected to be influenced by sequencing depth.

Only CD45RO-negative cells positively selected for CCR7 counted as naive CD8 cells, so terminally differentiated effector memory CD45RA+ cells were excluded. Each PCR replicate from the sorted subsets contained about 180 ng DNA, which is about 30,000 T cell genomes. Assay used: immunoSEQ multiplex PCR; TCRdb lists only in-frame clones, some missing. Of about 580,000 clones listed, roughly 98% are singletons. The germline V gene encodes CDR1 MDHEN and CDR2 SYDVKM. CDR3 length: 16 amino acids. V was pared by 4 bases and J by 5 bases, with 13 bases of the junction left unmatched. The sequenced sample consisted of naive CD8+ T cells sorted from blood. V is TRBV28 and J is TRBJ2-5; TRBD2 aligns across 7 bases. The source of this sequence is a man between 25 and 39 years old in good health. This CDR3 reads CASSSPSGLVAETQYF. Here the CDR3 DNA reads TGTGCCAGCAGTTCACCCTCCGGACTAGTTGCTGAGACCCAGTACTTC. Supplemented by reference TRBV28 and TRBJ2-5, the full variable domain reads DVKVTQSSRYLVKRTGEKVFLECVQDMDHENMFWYRQDPGLGLRLIYFSYDVKMKEKGDIPEGYSVSREKKERFSLILESASTNQTSMYLCASSSPSGLVAETQYFGPGTRLLVL.